A single sample is the source of the 3 T cell receptor beta chains below, sequenced in a study of shared clonotypes between healthy human individuals. Generated by immunoSEQ multiplex PCR, the TCRdb table keeps only in-frame clones and is missing some. The repertoire consists of 300,000 to 400,000 clones, with about 73% occurring once and the leading ten covering 8.5% to 12%. Sequencing used memory CD4+ T cells sorted from blood. Indicated subset: CD45RA-negative fraction. Receptors were obtained from a man aged 25-45 years in good health.

The rearrangement links TRBV10-2 to TRBJ2-7; D possibly corresponds to TRBD1 (5 bases). There are 15 residues in the CDR3. Germline CDR1 WSHSY, CDR2 SAAADI. Trimming pared 5 bases from V and 0 bases from J, leaving 14 bases between. The CDR3 loop is CASSTRQSASYEQYF. For the CDR3, the DNA is TGCGCCAGCAGTACCAGACAGTCCGCCTCCTACGAGCAGTACTTC.

The V gene is TRBV2, the J gene TRBJ1-1; tentatively, D is TRBD1 (6 bases). Trimming took off 9 bases at V and 1 base at J, with 9 bases between the two ends. This CDR3 has 12 amino acids. Germline assignment: CDR1 SNHLY and CDR2 FYNNEI. The CDR3 DNA follows: TGTGCCAGACAGGGACCGAACACTGAAGCTTTCTTT. It encodes CARQGPNTEAFF.

The rearrangement uses TRBV6-6 and TRBJ2-7; D possibly matches TRBD1 or TRBD2 (8 bases each). Trimming cost V 7 bases and J 1 base, with 17 bases left between them. The CDR3 length is 15 residues. Germline V gene data show CDR1 as MNHNY and CDR2 as SVGAGI (reference sequence). The chain's CDR3 is CASTQGAGGSYEQYF. The CDR3 bases are TGTGCCAGCACTCAGGGGGCGGGAGGATCCTACGAGCAGTACTTC.